This TCR beta chain appears in the sequencing data of a study of cytomegalovirus exposure and HLA in healthy donors. A remark on this clone: Its specificity is not known.

Amplification used 60 Vbeta primers and 13 Jbeta primers. Assay: immunoSEQ multiplex PCR; the TCRdb copy retains only in-frame clones and omits some. The sample lists approximately 170,000 clones, 71% occurring once. Study-wide results and caveats: Most of the TCR beta V segments (in an earlier analysis) were productive either about 87% or about 30% of the time.

This CDR3 spans 15 amino acids. CDR1 is SGHNT and CDR2 is YYREEE in the germline V gene (reference sequence). Between the trimmed V and J ends, which lost 4 bases and 3 bases, there was a span of 17 bases. The sequence was obtained from a girl aged 10 to 17 in good health and CMV-seronegative. Specimen: PBMCs. The V and J genes are TRBV5-4 and TRBJ2-7, with D perhaps TRBD2 (6 bases). As DNA, the CDR3 is TGTGCCAGCAGCCATGGAGGAGGGGACCTCTACGAGCAGTACTTC. As protein: CASSHGGGDLYEQYF.